The 7 T cell receptor beta chains reported below all come from one sample, sequenced in a study of T-cell memory formation after mild COVID-19. TCRdb itself ran the 5' RACE reads through MiXCR, one entry per CDR3 protein. The sample consists of roughly 180,000 distinct CDR3 sequences, approximately 10% of them appearing once. Sample: PBMCs or a T cell subset sorted from them (not recorded which). These receptors were obtained from a young man who had mild COVID-19 (a few samples of this study predate the infection). Cell type and time point are not known.

This clonotype was counted many times. The chain uses TRBV11-2 and TRBJ2-3, with D unclear. Per germline, CDR1 SGHAT and CDR2 FQNNGV. Trimming removed 0 bases at V and 2 bases at J, with 9 bases between. The CDR3 is made up of 15 amino acids. This CDR3 is CASSLEADITDTQYF. The CDR3 DNA reads as TGTGCCAGCAGCTTAGAAGCAGATATCACAGATACGCAGTATTTT.

The chain uses TRBV29-1 and TRBJ2-3; 8 positions agree with TRBD2. CDR1 is SQVTM, CDR2 ANQGSEA, per germline. This CDR3 comprises 17 residues. V was clipped by 4 bases and J by 0 bases; unmatched bases: 12. CDR3 amino acids: CSVGGGGTQESTDTQYF. In DNA form, the CDR3 reads TGCAGCGTTGGGGGCGGGGGGACCCAAGAGAGCACAGATACGCAGTATTTT.

The chain uses TRBV5-1 and TRBJ2-3; weak D call: TRBD1 (6 bases). The CDR3 sequence is 14 residues long. Looked up from germline, CDR1 is SGHRS and CDR2 is YFSETQ. V was pared by 2 bases and J by 4 bases, with 11 bases between. CDR3 region: CASSLQGWADTQYF. The DNA for the CDR3 is TGCGCCAGCAGCTTACAGGGTTGGGCAGATACGCAGTATTTT. Full variable domain (outside the CDR3, taken from reference TRBV5-1 and TRBJ2-3): KAGVTQTPRYLIKTRGQQVTLSCSPISGHRSVSWYQQTPGQGLQFLFEYFSETQRNKGNFPGRFSGRQFSNSRSEMNVSTLELGDSALYLCASSLQGWADTQYFGPGTRLTVL.

This clonotype has a count of ten or more. The rearrangement uses TRBV2 and TRBJ2-1; D is possibly TRBD2 (7 bases). The germline CDR1 and CDR2 sequences are SNHLY and FYNNEI. The CDR3 length is 16 residues. Trimming removed 2 bases at V and 2 bases at J, with 13 bases between. This CDR3 is CASSERGARTYNEQFF. DNA of the CDR3: TGTGCCAGCAGTGAACGGGGGGCAAGGACCTACAATGAGCAGTTCTTC. The complete variable domain, with remaining parts taken from reference TRBV2 and TRBJ2-1, reads EPEVTQTPSHQVTQMGQEVILRCVPISNHLYFYWYRQILGQKVEFLVSFYNNEISEKSEIFDDQFSVERPDGSNFTLKIRSTKLEDSAMYFCASSERGARTYNEQFFGPGTRLTVL.

V is TRBV4-3 and J is TRBJ1-4; D unclear. The CDR3 is 15 amino acids. V lost 0 bases and J lost 7, with 12 bases in between. Germline V gene sequence: CDR1 LGHNA, CDR2 YSLEER. The CDR3 here is CASSQDSSGVEKLFF. CDR3 nucleotides: TGCGCCAGCAGCCAAGACTCTTCTGGGGTTGAAAAACTGTTTTTT.

V is TRBV9 and J is TRBJ2-4, with D perhaps TRBD2 (6 bases). CDR1 SGDLS and CDR2 YYNGEE come from the germline V gene. The germline V and J ends were trimmed by 4 bases and 4 bases, with 12 bases remaining between them. The CDR3 contains 14 residues. The CDR3, as DNA: TGTGCCAGCAGCCGGAGCGGGTATAAAAACATTCAGTACTTC. Translated: CASSRSGYKNIQYF.

This clonotype came up a few times. The rearrangement uses TRBV18 and TRBJ1-6; D is uncertain. This CDR3 spans 16 amino acids. V was pared by 3 bases and J by 4 bases, with 13 bases between. Germline CDR1 KGHSH, CDR2 LQKENI. This CDR3 reads CASSPTAVRYNSPLHF. The CDR3 DNA reads as TGTGCCAGCTCACCGACCGCCGTCCGTTATAATTCACCCCTCCACTTT. The whole variable domain, remainder taken from reference TRBV18 and TRBJ1-6, is NAGVMQNPRHLVRRRGQEARLRCSPMKGHSHVYWYRQLPEEGLKFMVYLQKENIIDESGMPKERFSAEFPKEGPSILRIQQVVRGDSAAYFCASSPTAVRYNSPLHFGNGTRLTVT.